The clone carrying this TCR beta chain was seen once. The antigen remains unidentified. The germline V gene has CDR1 MNHNS and CDR2 SASEGT. There are 16 residues in the CDR3. V was trimmed by 4 bases and J by 2 bases, leaving 17 bases between them. The entry originates in a study of T cell responses to AZD1222 COVID-19 vaccine. In the study overall: Whether given at about 4 or about 12 weeks, second doses were pooled.

Assay used: immunoSEQ multiplex PCR; TCRdb lists only in-frame clones, some missing. This sample has 95,000 to 100,000 clones, with over 75% found just once. General study findings and limits: Reportedly, nearly half of unique spike TCRs recognized epitopes outside B.1.351/B.1.1.7 mutations. Only a handful of people who got AZD1222 tested seropositive at baseline.

This receptor was identified in an adult in good health. This chain uses TRBV6-1 with TRBJ1-2; D might be TRBD1 (6 bases). The sequenced sample was peripheral blood, obtained on day 0 of AZD1222 vaccination. CDR3 nucleotides: TGTGCCAGCAGTGCGTCCGGGGGCCAAAGGAACTATGGCTACACCTTC. Its translation: CASSASGGQRNYGYTF.